This T cell receptor beta chain was sequenced for a study of CD8 T cells in Susac syndrome (dated by TCRdb to between 2018 and 2020). With respect to the entire study: Repertoire sequencing was used to test whether CD8+ T cell activation and differentiation in Susac syndrome was antigen driven. What the research found in general, with its limitations: The number of individuals in the TCR sequencing and HLA analysis was recognized as being relatively small.

High-throughput TCR beta sequencing profiled peripheral blood CD8+ and CD4+ T cells from healthy donors, Susac syndrome patients and multiple sclerosis patients. The multiple sclerosis controls were treatment-naive patients who had stable or active relapsing-remitting disease and met the revised McDonald criteria. Bulk CD8+ and CD4+ T cells were purified by magnetic negative isolation, while CD8+ TEMRA cells were enriched using FACS. Blood was collected in EDTA tubes and processed within 24 hours, with PBMCs isolated through density gradient centrifugation. PBMCs intended for TCR sequencing were cryopreserved in liquid nitrogen and were subsequently thawed in a 37 degrees C water bath. Purity of sorted or isolated CD4+, CD8+ and CD8+ TEMRA cells was at least 90%. RNA was extracted with the RNeasy kit and about 0.45 to 1 ug was reverse transcribed using random hexamers. The immunoSEQ multiplex PCR assay, which covers 54 Vbeta and 13 Jbeta segments, was used to amplify TCR beta CDR3 regions. To correct PCR amplification bias, a synthetic template baseline was used for both primer optimization and computational correction. The authors processed their data as follows. Reads were assigned to V, D and J genes according to IMGT and analyzed in immunoSEQ Analyzer, with only productive sequences retained. Clonality was computed as one minus Shannon entropy normalized by log2 of the number of productive unique sequences. For each patient and control, public and private clones were evaluated within the 100 most prevalent clones. Clones were defined as Susac-specific when absent from the healthy and MS cohorts, from approximately 970 published viral clones and from other ImmuneACCESS disease sequences. TCRdb applied fastp at Q25 and MiXCR to the public reads, then kept only in-frame beta chains. Entries are consolidated by CDR3 protein sequence, retaining the most common genes and DNA. These V and J calls derive from TCRdb rather than the authors' analysis. The sample table lists nearly 200,000 distinct CDR3 sequences, about 95% of them with a count of one. 0.093% of the sample belongs to the ten largest clones.

About this clonotype: The target of this receptor is not known. No qualities accompany the bases; no much larger clone lies one base away.

Including the terminal cysteine and phenylalanine, the CDR3 comprises 14 residues. Of the read, only the CDR3 DNA is kept; its 42 bases are in frame from base 1. Per the germline V gene (reference sequence), GTSNPN is the CDR1 and SVGIG is the CDR2. Trimmed from V: 2 bases; trimmed from J: 12 bases; junction bases lacking a gene match: 13. The V and J segments used are TRBV30 and TRBJ2-1; 7 of the junction bases match TRBD2. The TCR originated in a human donor with multiple sclerosis. Specimen: CD4+ T cells from PBMCs. In nucleotide form, the sequence is TGTGCCTGGAGTCCTCCGGGCTCGGGAGGCGCGCAGTTCTTC. Its protein reads: CAWSPPGSGGAQFF.